This TCR beta chain is from a study of T-cell memory formation after mild COVID-19. Findings and limits, study-wide: Whereas later expanders leaned CD4+, clones contracting day 15 to 85 showed a balanced CD4/CD8 makeup. Most CD4+ clones that shrank were in CM and EM, while CD8+ ones turned up in EMRA. Detection of some responders pre-infection suggested pre-existing cross-reactive memory T cells participated.

The CDR3 sequence is 12 residues long. From germline, CDR1 is SGHDT and CDR2 YYEEEE. In this sample, this clonotype turned up a few times. Its antigen is not identified. The junction does not match germline at one end; this may be a read error. 5'RACE primed at constant segments yielded TCR alpha and TCR beta cDNA libraries bearing sample barcodes and UMIs. A single record per CDR3 protein comes from TCRdb applying MiXCR to the 5' RACE reads. Of roughly 300,000 distinct CDR3 sequences detected, roughly 13% appear once; the ten largest clones hold about 20%. The V gene is TRBV5-6, the J gene TRBJ2-5; no reliable D call. The sequence came from a man aged 18 to 29 who had mild COVID-19 (a few samples of this study predate the infection). Cell type and time point are not known. The sample was PBMCs or a T cell subset sorted from them (not recorded which). The CDR3 loop is CASSLDGPGISF. CDR3 sequence (DNA): TGTGCCAGCAGCTTGGACGGGCCAGGCATATCCTTC.